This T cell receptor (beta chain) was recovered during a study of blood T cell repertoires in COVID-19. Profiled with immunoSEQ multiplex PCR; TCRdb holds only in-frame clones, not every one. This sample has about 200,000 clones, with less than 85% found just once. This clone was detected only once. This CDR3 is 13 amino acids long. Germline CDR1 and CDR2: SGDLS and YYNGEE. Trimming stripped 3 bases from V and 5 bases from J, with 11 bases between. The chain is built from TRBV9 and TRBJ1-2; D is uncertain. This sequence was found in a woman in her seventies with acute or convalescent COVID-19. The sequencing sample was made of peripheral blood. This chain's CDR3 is CASSARVGYGYTF. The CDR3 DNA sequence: TGTGCCAGCAGCGCGAGGGTGGGGTATGGCTACACCTTC.